This entry concerns a single T cell receptor beta chain. Its specificity is not known. The protocol was immunoSEQ multiplex PCR, while the TCRdb copy is restricted to in-frame clones and leaves out a portion. The sample lists about 30,000 clones, 94% seen once, with over 2% in the top ten. The source of the sample is a study of PD-1 blockade in classical Hodgkin lymphoma. Study-wide points: A reduction in baseline TCR diversity was reportedly seen in newly diagnosed patients relative to healthy donors. Causes of the repertoire differences remain undefined, possibly disease activity or prior therapy.

Specified time point: newly diagnosed, previously untreated cHL patient sample. Serving as comparison were PBMCs from newly diagnosed, untreated classical Hodgkin lymphoma, which were sequenced alongside the relapsed/refractory trial patients. Sequencing was carried out using peripheral blood mononuclear cells (PBMCs). The sequence was collected from a human donor with classical Hodgkin lymphoma.

The CDR3 sequence is CASSSAGTGRQPQHF. The CDR3 bases are TGTGCCAGCAGCTCGGCCGGGACAGGGAGACAGCCCCAGCATTTT. This sequence joins TRBV5-6 and TRBJ1-5, with TRBD1 matching over 9 bases. V trimming: 3 bases; J trimming: 7 bases; junction bases outside the gene matches: 8. In germline, CDR1 is SGHDT, CDR2 YYEEEE. The CDR3 spans 15 residues.